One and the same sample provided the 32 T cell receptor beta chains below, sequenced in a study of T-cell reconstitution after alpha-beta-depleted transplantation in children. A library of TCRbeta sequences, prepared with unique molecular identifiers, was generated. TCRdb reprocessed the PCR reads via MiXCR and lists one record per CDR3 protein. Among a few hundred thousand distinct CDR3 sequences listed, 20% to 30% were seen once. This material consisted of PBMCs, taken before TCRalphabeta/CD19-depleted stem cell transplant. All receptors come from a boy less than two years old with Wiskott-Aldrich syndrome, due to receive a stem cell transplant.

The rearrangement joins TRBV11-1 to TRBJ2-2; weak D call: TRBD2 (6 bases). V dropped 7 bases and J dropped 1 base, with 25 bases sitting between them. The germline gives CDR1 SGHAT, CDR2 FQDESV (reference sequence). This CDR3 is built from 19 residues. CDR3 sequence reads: CASTRPAVEGLLNTGELFF. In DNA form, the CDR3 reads TGTGCCAGCACCAGACCAGCGGTGGAGGGCCTCTTGAACACCGGGGAGCTGTTTTTT. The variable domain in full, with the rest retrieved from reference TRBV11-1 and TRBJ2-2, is EAEVAQSPRYKITEKSQAVAFWCDPISGHATLYWYRQILGQGPELLVQFQDESVVDDSQLPKDRFSAERLKGVDSTLKIQPAELGDSAMYLCASTRPAVEGLLNTGELFFGEGSRLTVL.

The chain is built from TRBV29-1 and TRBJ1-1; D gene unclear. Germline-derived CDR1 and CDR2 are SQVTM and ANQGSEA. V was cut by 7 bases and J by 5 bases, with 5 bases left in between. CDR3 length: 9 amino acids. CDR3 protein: CSEGTEAFF. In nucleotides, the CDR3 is TGCAGCGAGGGAACTGAAGCTTTCTTT. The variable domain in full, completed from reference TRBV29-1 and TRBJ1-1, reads SAVISQKPSRDICQRGTSLTIQCQVDSQVTMMFWYRQQPGQSLTLIATANQGSEATYESGFVIDKFPISRPNLTFSTLTVSNMSPEDSSIYLCSEGTEAFFGQGTRLTVV.

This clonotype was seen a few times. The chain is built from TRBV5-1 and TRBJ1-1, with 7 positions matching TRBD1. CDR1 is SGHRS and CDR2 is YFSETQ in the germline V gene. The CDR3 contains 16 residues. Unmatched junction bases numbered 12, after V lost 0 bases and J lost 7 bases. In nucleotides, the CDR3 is TGCGCCAGCAGCTTGGCTTTGAGGGGGCGGATGGATGAAGCTTTCTTT. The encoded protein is CASSLALRGRMDEAFF.

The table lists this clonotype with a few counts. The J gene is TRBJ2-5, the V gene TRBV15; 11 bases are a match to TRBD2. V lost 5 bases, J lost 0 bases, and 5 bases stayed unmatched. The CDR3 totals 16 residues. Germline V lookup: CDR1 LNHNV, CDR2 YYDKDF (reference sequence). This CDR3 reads CATSPRTSGYQETQYF. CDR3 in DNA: TGTGCCACCAGCCCCCGGACTAGCGGGTACCAAGAGACCCAGTACTTC.

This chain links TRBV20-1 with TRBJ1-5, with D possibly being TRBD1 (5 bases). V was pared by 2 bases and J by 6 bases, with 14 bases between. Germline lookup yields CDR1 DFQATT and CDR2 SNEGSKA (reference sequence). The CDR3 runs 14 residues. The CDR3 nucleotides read TGCAGTGCTAGACGAGGGGCCGTTAGTCAGCCCCAGCATTTT. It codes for CSARRGAVSQPQHF.

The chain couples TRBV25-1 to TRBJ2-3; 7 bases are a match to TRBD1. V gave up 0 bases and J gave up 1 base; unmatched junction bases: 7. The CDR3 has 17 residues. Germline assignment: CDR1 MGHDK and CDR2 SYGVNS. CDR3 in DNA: TGTGCCAGCAGTGAATACCGAGGGACAGTAGGCACAGATACGCAGTATTTT. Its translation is CASSEYRGTVGTDTQYF.

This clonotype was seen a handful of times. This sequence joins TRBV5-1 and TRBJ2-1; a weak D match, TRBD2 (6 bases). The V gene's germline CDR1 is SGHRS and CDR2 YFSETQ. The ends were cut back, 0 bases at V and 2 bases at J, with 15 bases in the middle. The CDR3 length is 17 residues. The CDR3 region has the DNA TGCGCCAGCAGCTTGGCCGGGACTTTCCTCACCTACAATGAGCAGTTCTTC. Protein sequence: CASSLAGTFLTYNEQFF.

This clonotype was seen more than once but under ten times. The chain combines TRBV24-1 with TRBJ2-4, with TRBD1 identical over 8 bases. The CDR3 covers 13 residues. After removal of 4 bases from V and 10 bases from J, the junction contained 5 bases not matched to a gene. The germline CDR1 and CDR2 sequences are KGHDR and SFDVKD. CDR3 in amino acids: CATSEPDRAIQYF. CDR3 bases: TGTGCCACCAGTGAGCCGGACAGGGCTATTCAGTACTTC.

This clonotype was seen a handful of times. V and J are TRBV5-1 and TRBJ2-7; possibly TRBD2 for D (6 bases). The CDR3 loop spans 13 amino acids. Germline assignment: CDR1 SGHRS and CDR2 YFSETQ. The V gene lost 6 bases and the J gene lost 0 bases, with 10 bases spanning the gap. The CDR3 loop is CASTDGSSYEQYF. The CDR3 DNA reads TGCGCCAGCACGGACGGGAGCTCCTACGAGCAGTACTTC.

The CDR3 spells CASSPSDRSYEQYF. The CDR3 nucleotides are TGTGCCAGCAGCCCTTCGGACAGGTCCTACGAGCAGTACTTC. The chain has TRBV11-2 and TRBJ2-7, with 7 bases that match TRBD1. The V segment lost 5 bases and the J segment 1 base; nucleotides outside the gene matches: 5. The CDR3 has 14 residues. Germline V gene sequence: CDR1 SGHAT, CDR2 FQNNGV.

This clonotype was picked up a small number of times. CDR3 residues: CASSVAEAKNIQYF. The CDR3 coding sequence is TGTGCCAGCAGCGTAGCTGAAGCCAAAAACATTCAGTACTTC. This chain joins TRBV9 and TRBJ2-4; D unresolved. V was shortened by 0 bases and J by 0 bases, with 4 bases between the two germline ends. The germline CDR1 and CDR2 sequences are SGDLS and YYNGEE. The CDR3 runs to 14 residues.

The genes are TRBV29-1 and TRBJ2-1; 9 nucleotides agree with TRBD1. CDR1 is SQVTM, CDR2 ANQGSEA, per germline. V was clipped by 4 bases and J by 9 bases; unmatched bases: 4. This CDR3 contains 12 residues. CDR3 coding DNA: TGCAGCGTTGGGACAGGGGTTGGTGAGCAGTTCTTC. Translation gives CSVGTGVGEQFF.

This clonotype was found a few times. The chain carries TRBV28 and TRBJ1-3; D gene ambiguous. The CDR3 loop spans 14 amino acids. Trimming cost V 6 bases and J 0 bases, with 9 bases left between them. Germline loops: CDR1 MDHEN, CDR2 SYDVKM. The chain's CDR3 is CASSGPDSGNTIYF. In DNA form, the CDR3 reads TGTGCCAGCAGCGGCCCCGACTCTGGAAACACCATATATTTT.

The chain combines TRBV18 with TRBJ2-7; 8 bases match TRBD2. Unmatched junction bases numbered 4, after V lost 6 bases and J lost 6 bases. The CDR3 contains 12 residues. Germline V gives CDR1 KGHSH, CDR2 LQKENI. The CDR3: CASSHAGGEQYF. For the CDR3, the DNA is TGTGCCAGCTCCCACGCGGGGGGCGAGCAGTACTTC.

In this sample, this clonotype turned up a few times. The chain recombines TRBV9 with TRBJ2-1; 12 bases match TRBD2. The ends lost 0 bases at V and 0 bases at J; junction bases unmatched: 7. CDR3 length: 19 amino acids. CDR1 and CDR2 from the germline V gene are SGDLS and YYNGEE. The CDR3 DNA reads TGTGCCAGCAGCGTAGGTCGGACTAGCGGGAAGAGCTCCTACAATGAGCAGTTCTTC. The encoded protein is CASSVGRTSGKSSYNEQFF. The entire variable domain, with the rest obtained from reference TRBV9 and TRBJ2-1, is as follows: DSGVTQTPKHLITATGQRVTLRCSPRSGDLSVYWYQQSLDQGLQFLIQYYNGEERAKGNILERFSAQQFPDLHSELNLSSLELGDSALYFCASSVGRTSGKSSYNEQFFGPGTRLTVL.

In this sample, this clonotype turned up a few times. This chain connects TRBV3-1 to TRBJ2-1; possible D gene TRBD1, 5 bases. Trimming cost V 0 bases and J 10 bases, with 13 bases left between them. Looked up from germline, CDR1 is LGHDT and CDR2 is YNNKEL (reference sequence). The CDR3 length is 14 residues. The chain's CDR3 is CASSQDNRRGEQFF. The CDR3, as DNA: TGTGCCAGCAGCCAAGATAATCGTAGGGGCGAGCAGTTCTTC.

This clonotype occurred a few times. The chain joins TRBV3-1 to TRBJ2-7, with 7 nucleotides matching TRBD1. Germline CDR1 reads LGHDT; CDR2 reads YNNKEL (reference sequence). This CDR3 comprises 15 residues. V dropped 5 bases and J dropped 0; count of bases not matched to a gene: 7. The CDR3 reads CASSYRQGISYEQYF. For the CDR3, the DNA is TGTGCCAGCAGCTACCGACAGGGTATCTCCTACGAGCAGTACTTC.

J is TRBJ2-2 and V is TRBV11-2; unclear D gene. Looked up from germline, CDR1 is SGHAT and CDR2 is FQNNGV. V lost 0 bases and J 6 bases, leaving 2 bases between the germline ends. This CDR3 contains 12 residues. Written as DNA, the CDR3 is TGTGCCAGCAGCTTAGATTCCGGGGAGCTGTTTTTT. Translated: CASSLDSGELFF.

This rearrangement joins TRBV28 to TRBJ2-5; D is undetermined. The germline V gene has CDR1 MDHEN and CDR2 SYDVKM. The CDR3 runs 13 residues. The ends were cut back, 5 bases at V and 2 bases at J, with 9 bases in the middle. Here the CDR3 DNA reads TGTGCCAGCAGTCCCCCCCATCAAGAGACCCAGTACTTC. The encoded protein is CASSPPHQETQYF.

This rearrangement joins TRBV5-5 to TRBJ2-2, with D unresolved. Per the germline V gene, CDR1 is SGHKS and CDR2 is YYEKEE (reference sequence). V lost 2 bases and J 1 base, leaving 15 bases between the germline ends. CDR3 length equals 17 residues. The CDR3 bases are TGTGCCAGCAGCTTCTTCTTTCAGCGCGGGAACACCGGGGAGCTGTTTTTT. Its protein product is CASSFFFQRGNTGELFF.

The CDR3 loop is CSAKSDSHNSPLHF. Here the CDR3 DNA reads TGCAGTGCGAAGTCCGACAGTCATAATTCACCCCTCCACTTT. The chain carries TRBV20-1 and TRBJ1-6; D might be TRBD1 (5 bases). The germline V gene has CDR1 DFQATT and CDR2 SNEGSKA (reference sequence). The CDR3 length is 14 residues. V lost 6 bases, J lost 5 bases, and 14 bases lay in between.

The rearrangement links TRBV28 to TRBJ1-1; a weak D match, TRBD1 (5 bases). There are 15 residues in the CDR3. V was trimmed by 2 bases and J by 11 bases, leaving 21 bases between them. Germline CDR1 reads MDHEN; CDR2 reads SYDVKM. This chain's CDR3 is CASSLQSTAGMDAFF. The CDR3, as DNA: TGTGCCAGCAGTTTACAATCTACGGCAGGGATGGATGCTTTCTTT.

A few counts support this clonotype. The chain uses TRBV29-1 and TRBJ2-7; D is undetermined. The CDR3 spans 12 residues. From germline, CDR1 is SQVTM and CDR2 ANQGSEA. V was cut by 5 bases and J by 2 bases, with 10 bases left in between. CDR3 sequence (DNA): TGCAGCGTTTCCAGGAACACCTACGAGCAGTACTTC. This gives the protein CSVSRNTYEQYF.

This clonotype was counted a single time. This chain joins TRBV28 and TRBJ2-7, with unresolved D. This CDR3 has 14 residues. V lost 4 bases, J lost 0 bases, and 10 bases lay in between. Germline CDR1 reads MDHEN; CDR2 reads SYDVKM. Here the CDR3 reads CASSSPFSSYEQYF. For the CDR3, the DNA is TGTGCCAGCAGTTCACCGTTTAGCTCCTACGAGCAGTACTTC.

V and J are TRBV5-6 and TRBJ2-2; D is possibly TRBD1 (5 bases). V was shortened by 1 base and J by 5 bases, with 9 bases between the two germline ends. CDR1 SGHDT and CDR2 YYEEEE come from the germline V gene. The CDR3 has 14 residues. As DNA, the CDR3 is TGTGCCAGCAGCTTGTACAGGACAACCGGGGAGCTGTTTTTT. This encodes CASSLYRTTGELFF. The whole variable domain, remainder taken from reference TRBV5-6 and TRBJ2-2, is DAGVTQSPTHLIKTRGQQVTLRCSPKSGHDTVSWYQQALGQGPQFIFQYYEEEERQRGNFPDRFSGHQFPNYSSELNVNALLLGDSALYLCASSLYRTTGELFFGEGSRLTVL.

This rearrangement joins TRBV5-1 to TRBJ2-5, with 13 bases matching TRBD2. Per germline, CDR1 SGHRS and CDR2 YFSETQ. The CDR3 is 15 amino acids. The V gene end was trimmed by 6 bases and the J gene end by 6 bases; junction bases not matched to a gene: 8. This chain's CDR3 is CASTRTSGSRKTQYF. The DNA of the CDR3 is TGCGCCAGCACAAGGACTAGCGGGAGTAGGAAGACCCAGTACTTC.

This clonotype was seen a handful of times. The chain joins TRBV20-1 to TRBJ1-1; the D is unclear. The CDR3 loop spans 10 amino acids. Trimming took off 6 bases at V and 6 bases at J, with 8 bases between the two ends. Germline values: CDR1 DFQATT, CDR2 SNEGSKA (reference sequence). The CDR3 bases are TGCAGTGCCTCGATCCCTGAAGCTTTCTTT. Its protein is CSASIPEAFF.

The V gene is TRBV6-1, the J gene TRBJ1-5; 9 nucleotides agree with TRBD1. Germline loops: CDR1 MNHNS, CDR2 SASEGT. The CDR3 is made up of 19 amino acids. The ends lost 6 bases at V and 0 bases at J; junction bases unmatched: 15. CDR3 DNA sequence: TGTGCCAGCAGCGAGACCCGGGACAGGGTATATTATAGCAATCAGCCCCAGCATTTT. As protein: CASSETRDRVYYSNQPQHF.

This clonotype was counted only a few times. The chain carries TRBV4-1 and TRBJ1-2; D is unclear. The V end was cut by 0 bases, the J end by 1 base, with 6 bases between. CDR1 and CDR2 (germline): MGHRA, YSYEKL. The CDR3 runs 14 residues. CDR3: CASSQDRLNYGYTF. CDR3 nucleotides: TGCGCCAGCAGCCAAGATCGCCTTAACTATGGCTACACCTTC.

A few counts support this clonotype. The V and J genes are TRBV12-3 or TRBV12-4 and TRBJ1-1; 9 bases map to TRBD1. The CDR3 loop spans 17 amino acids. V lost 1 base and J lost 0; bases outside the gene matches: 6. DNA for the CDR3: TGTGCCAGCAGTTTAGGCGGGACAGGGTCTGTGAACACTGAAGCTTTCTTT. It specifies CASSLGGTGSVNTEAFF.

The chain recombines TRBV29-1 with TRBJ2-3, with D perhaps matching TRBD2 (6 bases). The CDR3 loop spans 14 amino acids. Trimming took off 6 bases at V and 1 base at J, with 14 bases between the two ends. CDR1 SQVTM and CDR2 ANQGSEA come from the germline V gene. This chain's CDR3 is CSVLPGAGTDTQYF. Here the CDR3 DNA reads TGCAGCGTGTTACCGGGAGCCGGCACAGATACGCAGTATTTT.

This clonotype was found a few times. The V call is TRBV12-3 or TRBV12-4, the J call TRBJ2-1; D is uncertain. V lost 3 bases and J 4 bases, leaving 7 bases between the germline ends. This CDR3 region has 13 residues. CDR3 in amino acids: CASSFGEYNEQFF. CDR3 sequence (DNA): TGTGCCAGCAGTTTTGGGGAATACAATGAGCAGTTCTTC.